The sequence of this T cell receptor (beta chain) was determined in a study of T cell repertoires in cytomegalovirus infection. Whole-study context: Public signatures in TCR beta pointed to CMV infection and matching HLA type. Findings and limits, study-wide: The ex vivo response was dominated by HLA-C-restricted CMV-specific TCR beta clonotypes.

MiXCR, applied by TCRdb to the reads, yields one record per CDR3 protein. The sample holds a few hundred thousand distinct CDR3 sequences, about 39% seen once. As for this clonotype: Its antigen is not known.

The CDR3 extends over 13 amino acids. V lost 3 bases and J lost 0, with 5 bases in between. The specimen was cultured PBMCs, collected from culture after CMV antigen stimulation. This rearrangement joins TRBV12-3 or TRBV12-4 to TRBJ1-1; no firm D call. This TCR was sampled from a human donor in good health (CMV status not recorded). Some clones in this sample may be carry-over from other donors' samples. The CDR3 loop is CASSFTLNTEAFF. CDR3 DNA sequence: TGTGCCAGCAGTTTCACGTTGAACACTGAAGCTTTCTTT.